The 28 T cell receptor beta chains listed next were all sequenced from one sample in a study of blood T cell repertoires in COVID-19. Clones were sequenced by immunoSEQ multiplex PCR, and TCRdb holds only the in-frame ones, with some missing. The sample lists about 370,000 clones, almost 90% seen once, with approximately 6.2% in the top ten. Material for sequencing was peripheral blood. All receptors come from a man between 18 and 29 years old with active or convalescent COVID-19.

The chain couples TRBV28 to TRBJ1-4, with 7 bases matching TRBD1. This CDR3 is 15 amino acids long. J was trimmed by 8 bases and V by 5 bases; bases with no gene match: 11. CDR1 and CDR2 (germline): MDHEN, SYDVKM. CDR3 loop: CASSHRGRGIEKLFF. CDR3 in DNA: TGTGCCAGCAGTCACAGGGGTCGGGGGATAGAAAAACTGTTTTTT.

V usage is TRBV5-1 and J usage is TRBJ2-4; tentatively, D is TRBD1 (5 bases). Germline lookup yields CDR1 SGHRS and CDR2 YFSETQ. Between the trimmed V and J ends, which lost 0 bases and 1 base, there was a span of 17 bases. This CDR3 is 18 amino acids long. The CDR3 sequence is CASSLEGRPGTAKNIQYF. The DNA for the CDR3 is TGCGCCAGCAGCTTGGAGGGGCGGCCAGGTACGGCCAAAAACATTCAGTACTTC.

V gene TRBV21-1 combines with J gene TRBJ2-3; the table's D call of TRBD2 was not tested on the DNA. TRBV21-1 is a documented pseudogene. CDR3 size: 14 residues. This CDR3 is CASSHWTTKDTQYF. CDR3 coding DNA: TGTGCCAGCAGCCACTGGACTACGAAAGATACGCAGTATTTT.

This clone was seen once. The chain joins TRBV6-5 to TRBJ2-7; possible D gene TRBD1, 6 bases. The ends were cut back, 5 bases at V and 4 bases at J, with 9 bases in the middle. CDR1 is MNHEY, CDR2 SVGAGI, per germline. The CDR3 has 12 residues. The DNA for the CDR3 is TGTGCCAGCAGTACAGGGCTTTACGAGCAGTACTTC. This gives the protein CASSTGLYEQYF.

The gene calls are TRBV7-8 and TRBJ1-1; a weak D match, TRBD1 (6 bases). Deletions cut 4 bases from V and 0 bases from J, with 9 bases between. Germline V lookup: CDR1 SGHVS, CDR2 FQNEAQ. This CDR3 is built from 14 residues. CDR3 loop: CASSWTVLNTEAFF. The CDR3 DNA is TGTGCCAGCAGCTGGACAGTCCTGAACACTGAAGCTTTCTTT.

The chain employs TRBV5-1 and TRBJ1-1; a weak D match, TRBD1 (6 bases). Germline V gene data show CDR1 as SGHRS and CDR2 as YFSETQ. V gave up 3 bases and J gave up 1 base, with 13 bases separating them. The CDR3 loop spans 15 amino acids. CDR3 bases: TGCGCCAGCAGCTGGGTGGACAGTCCGAACACTGAAGCTTTCTTT. Its protein product is CASSWVDSPNTEAFF.

V is TRBV10-3 and J is TRBJ2-7, with 7 bases that match TRBD1. The V and J ends lost 4 bases and 3 bases, in that order; junction bases with no gene match: 6. Germline values: CDR1 ENHRY, CDR2 SYGVKD. This CDR3 region has 14 residues. As DNA, the CDR3 is TGTGCCATCAGTGGGCAGGGGGTGGTCTACGAGCAGTACTTC. It yields the protein CAISGQGVVYEQYF.

This sequence joins TRBV6-5 and TRBJ1-5; 8 bases match TRBD1. Germline CDR1 and CDR2: MNHEY and SVGAGI. Unmatched junction bases numbered 7, after V lost 5 bases and J lost 7 bases. The CDR3 runs to 14 residues. The CDR3 reads CASSTGQGIQPQHF. For the CDR3, the DNA is TGTGCCAGCAGTACTGGACAGGGTATCCAGCCCCAGCATTTT.

This clone appeared once. V and J are TRBV3-1 (or the pseudogene TRBV3-2) and TRBJ2-1, with 11 bases lining up with TRBD2. V lost 1 base, J lost 9 bases, and 5 bases stayed unmatched. Germline lookup yields CDR1 LGHDT and CDR2 YNNKEL (reference sequence). The CDR3 totals 15 residues. The CDR3 sequence: CASSQGTSGWAEQFF. DNA for the CDR3: TGTGCCAGCAGCCAAGGGACTAGCGGGTGGGCTGAGCAGTTCTTC.

The J gene is TRBJ2-1, the V gene TRBV27; 10 bases align to TRBD2. V dropped 6 bases and J dropped 5; count of bases not matched to a gene: 7. Germline V gene lookup returns CDR1 MNHEY and CDR2 SMNVEV (reference sequence). The CDR3 loop spans 15 amino acids. This CDR3 reads CASRTLAGANNEQFF. The CDR3 DNA is TGTGCCAGCAGAACCCTAGCGGGGGCGAACAATGAGCAGTTCTTC.

This clone was seen only a few times. This chain uses TRBV25-1 with TRBJ2-2, with a tentative D call TRBD2 (7 bases). The germline gives CDR1 MGHDK, CDR2 SYGVNS. Trimming took off 1 base at V and 0 bases at J, with 15 bases between the two ends. CDR3 length equals 18 residues. Here the CDR3 reads CASSEFGGAPPNTGELFF. The CDR3 bases are TGTGCCAGCAGTGAATTTGGGGGGGCGCCTCCGAACACCGGGGAGCTGTTTTTT.

The chain links TRBV9 to TRBJ1-3; weak D call: TRBD1 (5 bases). CDR1 is SGDLS and CDR2 is YYNGEE in the germline V gene. The CDR3 has 15 residues. V was clipped by 4 bases and J by 0 bases, with 11 bases between them. CDR3 coding DNA: TGTGCCAGCAGCCTCAGGGAAATCTCTGGAAACACCATATATTTT. This encodes CASSLREISGNTIYF.

This chain links TRBV18 with TRBJ2-7; perhaps TRBD2 as D (6 bases). Between the trimmed V and J ends, which lost 3 bases and 1 base, there was a span of 16 bases. The CDR3 is 16 amino acids. Germline CDR1 and CDR2: KGHSH and LQKENI. CDR3 in amino acids: CASSPPLAGLSYEQYF. CDR3 in DNA: TGTGCCAGCTCACCCCCACTGGCGGGGCTATCCTACGAGCAGTACTTC. Combining the CDR3 with reference TRBV18 and TRBJ2-7 gives the whole variable domain NAGVMQNPRHLVRRRGQEARLRCSPMKGHSHVYWYRQLPEEGLKFMVYLQKENIIDESGMPKERFSAEFPKEGPSILRIQQVVRGDSAAYFCASSPPLAGLSYEQYFGPGTRLTVT.

The chain has TRBV29-1 and TRBJ1-2; TRBD1 aligns across 9 bases. CDR1 and CDR2 from the germline V gene are SQVTM and ANQGSEA. The CDR3 consists of 16 residues. Germline trimming cut 6 bases from V and 4 bases from J; bases unmatched to any gene: 15. CDR3 bases: TGCAGCGTCAAGCCGGGACAGGGACTAAATTCCTATGGCTACACCTTC. It is translated as CSVKPGQGLNSYGYTF.

J is TRBJ1-1 and V is TRBV19, with D perhaps matching TRBD1 (6 bases). The germline V gene encodes CDR1 LNHDA and CDR2 SQIVND (reference sequence). V was trimmed by 0 bases and J by 1 base, leaving 12 bases between them. This CDR3 comprises 16 residues. This chain's CDR3 is CASSIDGTGKNTEAFF. CDR3 DNA: TGTGCCAGTAGTATAGATGGTACAGGGAAGAACACTGAAGCTTTCTTT.

The chain links TRBV2 to TRBJ1-6, with D perhaps matching TRBD1 (5 bases). V gave up 2 bases and J gave up 0 bases, with 11 bases separating them. The CDR3 sequence is 17 residues long. Germline V lookup: CDR1 SNHLY, CDR2 FYNNEI. CDR3 nucleotides: TGTGCCAGCAGTGAATTCAGGGCCGTCTCCTATAATTCACCCCTCCACTTT. This translates into CASSEFRAVSYNSPLHF.

The CDR3 loop reads CASSLERDTGELFF. CDR3 in DNA: TGTGCCAGCAGCTTAGAGCGGGACACCGGGGAGCTGTTTTTT. The V call is TRBV11-3, the J call TRBJ2-2; perhaps TRBD2 as D (5 bases). The ends were cut back, 0 bases at V and 3 bases at J, with 5 bases in the middle. Germline CDR1 and CDR2: SGHNT and YENEEA. CDR3 length equals 14 residues.

The V gene is TRBV25-1, the J gene TRBJ2-7, with D maybe TRBD1 (5 bases). CDR1 is MGHDK and CDR2 is SYGVNS in the germline V gene. This CDR3 is built from 13 residues. V was trimmed by 3 bases and J by 0 bases, leaving 6 bases between them. CDR3 residues: CASSDRASYEQYF. CDR3 sequence (DNA): TGTGCCAGCAGTGACAGGGCCTCCTACGAGCAGTACTTC.

The rearrangement joins TRBV7-2 to TRBJ2-2, with 9 bases identical to TRBD2. There are 18 residues in the CDR3. The germline CDR1 and CDR2 sequences are SGHTA and FQGNSA. V was pared by 1 base and J by 0 bases, with 6 bases of the junction left unmatched. The CDR3 bases are TGTGCCAGCAGCTTAGTGGGTAGCGGGGGAACGAACACCGGGGAGCTGTTTTTT. This gives the protein CASSLVGSGGTNTGELFF.

The chain uses TRBV7-6 and TRBJ2-3; D ambiguous. The germline V and J ends were trimmed by 5 bases and 6 bases, with 18 bases remaining between them. From germline, CDR1 is SGHVS and CDR2 FNYEAQ. This CDR3 comprises 15 residues. CDR3 coding DNA: TGTGCCAGCAGCCCATCTCCCCTCCGTGCGGATACGCAGTATTTT. This encodes CASSPSPLRADTQYF.

DNA of the CDR3: TGTGCCAGCAGTTCGACCCTCGGCGGGAAAGGAAACACCATATATTTT. It yields the protein CASSSTLGGKGNTIYF. The chain links TRBV28 to TRBJ1-3; D is ambiguous. V lost 4 bases and J 4 bases, leaving 17 bases between the germline ends. The CDR3 length is 16 residues. Germline CDR1 is MDHEN and CDR2 is SYDVKM.

The chain recombines TRBV7-2 with TRBJ2-5; no clear D. The CDR3 runs 14 residues. Trimming took off 5 bases at V and 4 bases at J, with 14 bases between the two ends. Germline CDR1 is SGHTA and CDR2 is FQGNSA. The CDR3 protein is CASSPELVGETQYF. The CDR3 DNA sequence: TGTGCCAGCAGCCCCGAGTTGGTCGGAGAGACCCAGTACTTC. Together with reference TRBV7-2 and TRBJ2-5, the CDR3 gives the full variable domain: GAGVSQSPSNKVTEKGKDVELRCDPISGHTALYWYRQSLGQGLEFLIYFQGNSAPDKSGLPSDRFSAERTGGSVSTLTIQRTQQEDSAVYLCASSPELVGETQYFGPGTRLLVL.

This sequence joins TRBV9 and TRBJ1-1; D possibly corresponds to TRBD1 (5 bases). The CDR3 runs to 12 residues. V lost 4 bases to trimming and J lost 11 bases, with 15 bases between them. CDR1 is SGDLS, CDR2 YYNGEE, per germline. The chain's CDR3 is CASSLAWGEAFF. CDR3 nucleotide sequence: TGTGCCAGCAGCCTGGCCTGGGGGGAGGCTTTCTTT.

The chain carries TRBV7-2 and TRBJ2-7; 7 bases are shared with TRBD2. Per the germline V gene, CDR1 is SGHTA and CDR2 is FQGNSA. The V gene end was trimmed by 4 bases and the J gene end by 0 bases; junction bases not matched to a gene: 6. The CDR3 spans 15 residues. The CDR3: CASSSQAGTSYEQYF. DNA for the CDR3: TGTGCCAGCAGCTCCCAAGCGGGGACCTCCTACGAGCAGTACTTC.

This chain uses TRBV6-2 or TRBV6-3 with TRBJ2-1; D is uncertain. There are 14 residues in the CDR3. Trimming cost V 2 bases and J 5 bases, with 10 bases left between them. In germline, CDR1 is MNHEY, CDR2 SVGEGT. CDR3 loop: CASSYMRPHNEQFF. The CDR3 nucleotides are TGTGCCAGCAGTTACATGAGGCCCCACAATGAGCAGTTCTTC.

This clone was seen only once. The CDR3 DNA reads as TGTGCCAGCAGCGTAGACAGGGTCGACGAGCAGTACTTC. It codes for CASSVDRVDEQYF. This chain links TRBV9 with TRBJ2-7, with D possibly TRBD1 on 6 matching bases. The CDR3 runs 13 residues. CDR1 is SGDLS and CDR2 is YYNGEE in the germline V gene. V lost 0 bases and J lost 5, with 9 bases in between.

The table lists this clone with a few counts. The CDR3 DNA is TGTGCCACCAGCATTAAGACAGGGGGCAGTGAAAAACTGTTTTTT. Translation gives CATSIKTGGSEKLFF. The chain joins TRBV15 to TRBJ1-4, with 10 nucleotides matching TRBD1. The CDR3 length is 15 residues. Trimming removed 4 bases from V and 7 bases from J; junction bases left unmatched: 6. Germline CDR1 is LNHNV and CDR2 is YYDKDF (reference sequence).

This chain connects TRBV19 to TRBJ1-4, with D maybe TRBD1 (6 bases). Germline V gene data show CDR1 as LNHDA and CDR2 as SQIVND (reference sequence). The V and J ends lost 3 bases and 5 bases respectively, with 10 bases between them. The CDR3 sequence is 14 residues long. The DNA for the CDR3 is TGTGCCAGTAGTATTAACAGGGCGAATGAAAAACTGTTTTTT. Amino acid sequence: CASSINRANEKLFF. Together with reference TRBV19 and TRBJ1-4, the CDR3 gives the full variable domain: DGGITQSPKYLFRKEGQNVTLSCEQNLNHDAMYWYRQDPGQGLRLIYYSQIVNDFQKGDIAEGYSVSREKKESFPLTVTSAQKNPTAFYLCASSINRANEKLFFGSGTQLSVL.